This T cell receptor beta chain is drawn from a study of T cell responses to AZD1222 COVID-19 vaccine. Study-wide results and limits: Baseline seropositivity characterized only a handful of AZD1222 recipients.

On this clone itself: The antigen is unknown.

This CDR3 region has 14 residues. Germline-derived CDR1 and CDR2 are LNHDA and SQIVND (reference sequence). V lost 8 bases, J lost 4 bases, and 15 bases lay in between. Clones were read by immunoSEQ multiplex PCR, and TCRdb kept only the in-frame ones, dropping some. Among about 120,000 clones, 85% to 90% were seen once, and the ten largest hold 3.5% to 4.5%. The sequence was collected from an adult in good health. The V and J genes are TRBV19 and TRBJ1-3; D gene ambiguous. This sample comprised peripheral blood, obtained on day 0 of AZD1222 vaccination. CDR3 nucleotide sequence: TGTGCCAGTCGGACGCCGGGAAACGGAAACACCATATATTTT. Residues: CASRTPGNGNTIYF.